The 9 T cell receptor beta chains below all came from one sample that was sequenced in a study of T cells after yellow fever vaccination. TCRdb used MiXCR to reprocess the 5' RACE reads, holding one entry per CDR3 protein. The table lists hundreds of thousands of distinct CDR3 sequences, approximately 19% of them singletons. This sample comprised PBMCs, obtained before the yellow fever booster vaccination. These receptors all come from a man aged 18-30 years who received the YFV17D yellow fever vaccine.

The CDR3 nucleotides are TGTGCCAGCTCACCGTCTCCCGGCAGCTACTACGAGCAGTACTTC. It encodes CASSPSPGSYYEQYF. The chain recombines TRBV18 with TRBJ2-7; no firm D call. The CDR3 runs to 15 residues. V lost 3 bases and J lost 3, with 15 bases in between. Germline V gene lookup returns CDR1 KGHSH and CDR2 LQKENI.

This clonotype was seen once. This sequence joins TRBV7-9 and TRBJ2-5; D remains ambiguous. The V gene lost 0 bases and the J gene lost 3 bases, with 14 bases spanning the gap. Germline lookup yields CDR1 SEHNR and CDR2 FQNEAQ (reference sequence). The CDR3 loop spans 16 amino acids. For the CDR3, the DNA is TGTGCCAGCAGCTTAGCATCGCAGAGGAATAAAGAGACCCAGTACTTC. This gives the protein CASSLASQRNKETQYF.

This clonotype has ten or more counts. This chain uses TRBV20-1 with TRBJ2-3; tentatively, D is TRBD2 (5 bases). V was pared by 6 bases and J by 6 bases, with 19 bases between. Looked up from germline, CDR1 is DFQATT and CDR2 is SNEGSKA (reference sequence). The CDR3 is made up of 14 amino acids. In DNA form, the CDR3 reads TGCAGTGCAGAGCTAAGAGGGCGTCGGGATACGCAGTATTTT. This gives the protein CSAELRGRRDTQYF.

Only a few counts were recorded for this clonotype. This chain joins TRBV6-2 or TRBV6-3 and TRBJ1-1; no clear D. V lost 4 bases to trimming and J lost 7 bases, with 10 bases between them. CDR1 is MNHEY and CDR2 is SVGEGT in the germline V gene. The CDR3 has 12 residues. This CDR3 is CASSFGPYEAFF. DNA for the CDR3: TGTGCCAGCAGTTTTGGACCCTATGAAGCTTTCTTT.

The genes are TRBV4-2 and TRBJ1-2; TRBD1 is a possible D gene (6 bases). The CDR3 is 14 residues long. The V end lost 1 base, the J end lost 2 bases, and 8 bases lay between the germline ends. CDR1 and CDR2 (germline): LGHNA, YNFKEQ. CDR3 in DNA: TGTGCCAGCAGCCAAGGGGGGGGCAACTATGGCTACACCTTC. It is translated as CASSQGGGNYGYTF.

This clonotype was found many times. This chain uses TRBV20-1 with TRBJ2-5; no definite D call. From germline, CDR1 is DFQATT and CDR2 SNEGSKA (reference sequence). The CDR3 extends over 14 amino acids. V was pared by 1 base and J by 4 bases, with 13 bases between. CDR3 amino acids: CSARVLPPGETQYF. In DNA, the CDR3 is TGCAGTGCTAGAGTACTCCCCCCCGGAGAGACCCAGTACTTC.

This clonotype came up a few times. The chain joins TRBV9 to TRBJ2-5, with 11 positions matching TRBD2. The length of the CDR3 is 16 residues. Germline lookup yields CDR1 SGDLS and CDR2 YYNGEE. V lost 6 bases, J lost 5 bases, and 12 bases stayed unmatched. The CDR3 bases are TGTGCCAGCACCTTAGGAGTAGCGGGGGGGCGGGAGACCCAGTACTTC. It is translated as CASTLGVAGGRETQYF.

The chain employs TRBV7-8 and TRBJ1-1, with 8 bases aligning to TRBD1. Germline V gene data show CDR1 as SGHVS and CDR2 as FQNEAQ. The CDR3 loop spans 13 amino acids. Germline trimming cut 5 bases from V and 4 bases from J; bases unmatched to any gene: 3. CDR3 coding DNA: TGTGCCAGCAGCGCTACAGGGGGCACTGAAGCTTTCTTT. It is translated as CASSATGGTEAFF.

This clonotype was seen only a few times. The gene calls are TRBV7-6 and TRBJ2-7, with 8 bases lining up with TRBD1. Trimming at V came to 1 base and at J to 5 bases, leaving 13 bases not matched to a gene. CDR3 length: 17 amino acids. Germline V gene lookup returns CDR1 SGHVS and CDR2 FNYEAQ. CDR3 sequence (DNA): TGTGCCAGCAGCTTAGAGGCCGGGACAGGTGGAGCCCACGAGCAGTACTTC. Its protein product is CASSLEAGTGGAHEQYF. Together with reference TRBV7-6 and TRBJ2-7, the CDR3 gives the full variable domain: GAGVSQSPRYKVTKRGQDVALRCDPISGHVSLYWYRQALGQGPEFLTYFNYEAQQDKSGLPNDRFSAERPEGSISTLTIQRTEQRDSAMYRCASSLEAGTGGAHEQYFGPGTRLTVT.